The clone carrying this T cell receptor beta chain has at least ten counts. The making of cDNA relied on 5'RACE with 10-nucleotide random UMIs. Each CDR3 protein is one row after TCRdb ran MiXCR on the 5' RACE reads. The sample shows 40,000 to 50,000 distinct CDR3 sequences, 9% to 12% of them seen only once. This sample is part of a study of neurological immune-mediated disorders. The clonotype comes from a woman aged 40 to 55 with HTLV-1-associated myelopathy (HAM/TSP). Sequencing was carried out using PBMCs.

Written as DNA, the CDR3 is TGCGCCAGCAGCTACGGACTAGCGGGGGACTTACAAGAGACCCAGTACTTC. Protein: CASSYGLAGDLQETQYF. V is TRBV5-1 and J is TRBJ2-5; 13 bases match TRBD2. Germline CDR1 SGHRS, CDR2 YFSETQ. CDR3 length: 17 residues. Trimming at V came to 3 bases and at J to 2 bases, leaving 7 bases not matched to a gene. The full variable domain, rest sourced from reference TRBV5-1 and TRBJ2-5, is KAGVTQTPRYLIKTRGQQVTLSCSPISGHRSVSWYQQTPGQGLQFLFEYFSETQRNKGNFPGRFSGRQFSNSRSEMNVSTLELGDSALYLCASSYGLAGDLQETQYFGPGTRLLVL.